A selection of T cell receptor beta chains follows, all from one sample in a study of T-cell memory formation after mild COVID-19. TCRdb re-derived calls from the 5' RACE reads in MiXCR, one entry per CDR3 protein. The profile shows roughly 370,000 distinct CDR3 sequences, approximately 16% of them singletons. Input material: PBMCs or a T cell subset sorted from them (not recorded which). Receptor source: a man aged 18 to 30 who had mild COVID-19 (a few samples of this study predate the infection). Cell type and time point are not known. Each CDR3 is given without its conserved first and last residue. Fields, in order: J gene, V gene, CDR3 protein.

J gene: TRBJ2-7; V gene: TRBV6-2/TRBV6-3; CDR3 protein: ASSGDSLSYEQY
J gene: TRBJ2-2; V gene: TRBV2; CDR3 protein: ASRGRLTGELF
J gene: TRBJ2-7; V gene: TRBV4-1; CDR3 protein: ASSQALDRGVVDEQY
J gene: TRBJ2-6; V gene: TRBV4-1; CDR3 protein: ASSTGGLRGLSPGANVLT
J gene: TRBJ1-5; V gene: TRBV29-1; CDR3 protein: SVGGGLGQPQH
J gene: TRBJ2-1; V gene: TRBV5-1; CDR3 protein: ASSVVTGRLIEQF
J gene: TRBJ1-1; V gene: TRBV6-2/TRBV6-3; CDR3 protein: ASRGGDQPEAF
J gene: TRBJ1-3; V gene: TRBV7-2; CDR3 protein: ASSVDRGVAGNTIY
J gene: TRBJ2-3; V gene: TRBV7-6; CDR3 protein: ASSLEQRGATDTQY
J gene: TRBJ2-2; V gene: TRBV12-5; CDR3 protein: ASGLTPKVGNGELF
J gene: TRBJ2-7; V gene: TRBV27; CDR3 protein: ASLGLPYYEQY
J gene: TRBJ1-1; V gene: TRBV7-9; CDR3 protein: ASSGTGVSTEAF
J gene: TRBJ2-1; V gene: TRBV20-1; CDR3 protein: RGTGIENSYNEQF
J gene: TRBJ2-3; V gene: TRBV6-2/TRBV6-3; CDR3 protein: ASSYLQATQY
J gene: TRBJ2-5; V gene: TRBV12-3/TRBV12-4; CDR3 protein: ASSTGLAAEY
J gene: TRBJ2-7; V gene: TRBV7-2; CDR3 protein: ASSNPTYEQY
J gene: TRBJ1-1; V gene: TRBV5-6; CDR3 protein: ASSSHTNTEAF
J gene: TRBJ1-1; V gene: TRBV5-1; CDR3 protein: ASSDDRDRWEAF
J gene: TRBJ2-1; V gene: TRBV4-1; CDR3 protein: ASSQLTSGGAGNEQF
J gene: TRBJ1-4; V gene: TRBV5-1; CDR3 protein: ASSLGISTAPGEKLF
J gene: TRBJ2-1; V gene: TRBV29-1; CDR3 protein: SVELKEPHEQF
J gene: TRBJ2-2; V gene: TRBV4-1; CDR3 protein: ASSPRGVSGENTGELF